These 19 T cell receptor beta chains were sequenced from one sample in a study of T cell repertoires in cytomegalovirus infection. TCRdb fed the reads into MiXCR, producing one record per CDR3 protein. Of about 300,000 distinct CDR3 sequences in the sample, roughly a quarter were seen once. The sequenced sample consisted of PBMCs. These receptors were taken from a human donor in good health (CMV status not recorded). Some clones in this sample may be carry-over from other donors' samples.

This chain uses TRBV30 with TRBJ2-6; no clear D gene. V lost 2 bases to trimming and J lost 0 bases, with 17 bases between them. Germline values: CDR1 GTSNPN, CDR2 SVGIG (reference sequence). CDR3 length equals 18 residues. CDR3 DNA: TGTGCCTGGAGTCAAATCGTCATACTAAGCTCTGGGGCCAACGTCCTGACTTTC. It yields the protein CAWSQIVILSSGANVLTF.

This chain joins TRBV5-1 and TRBJ2-3, with unresolved D. Trimming removed 4 bases from V and 0 bases from J, with 18 bases in between. Germline CDR1 reads SGHRS; CDR2 reads YFSETQ. This CDR3 has 17 amino acids. Here the CDR3 reads CASSPLPTGSSTDTQYF. The CDR3 bases are TGCGCCAGCAGCCCGCTCCCGACTGGATCCAGCACAGATACGCAGTATTTT. The entire variable domain, with the rest obtained from reference TRBV5-1 and TRBJ2-3, is as follows: KAGVTQTPRYLIKTRGQQVTLSCSPISGHRSVSWYQQTPGQGLQFLFEYFSETQRNKGNFPGRFSGRQFSNSRSEMNVSTLELGDSALYLCASSPLPTGSSTDTQYFGPGTRLTVL.

This chain joins TRBV5-1 and TRBJ2-1; the D gene is possibly TRBD2 (5 bases). The CDR3 runs 20 residues. The germline V gene encodes CDR1 SGHRS and CDR2 YFSETQ. V lost 0 bases and J lost 0, with 22 bases in between. The CDR3 spells CASSLVALGSRFSSYNEQFF. The CDR3 nucleotides read TGCGCCAGCAGCTTGGTGGCTTTGGGGAGTCGCTTTAGCTCCTACAATGAGCAGTTCTTC.

This sequence joins TRBV7-2 and TRBJ2-7; 10 bases match TRBD2. Germline CDR1 SGHTA, CDR2 FQGNSA. The CDR3 spans 16 residues. The ends lost 4 bases at V and 0 bases at J; junction bases unmatched: 6. The chain's CDR3 is CASSSDRTSGSYEQYF. The DNA for the CDR3 is TGTGCCAGCAGCTCAGACCGGACTAGCGGCTCCTACGAGCAGTACTTC.

Note on this clonotype: Being one base from a much bigger clone, this may be a read error. The chain is built from TRBV7-2 and TRBJ1-4; a weak D match, TRBD1 (5 bases). This CDR3 is 14 amino acids long. Per the germline V gene, CDR1 is SGHTA and CDR2 is FQGNSA. As DNA, the CDR3 is TGTTCCAGCAGCTTAGGACCGAGATCGGGGGAACTGTTTTTT. Translating gives CSSSLGPRSGELFF.

The chain has TRBV6-2 or TRBV6-3 and TRBJ2-7; D remains ambiguous. Germline V gene lookup returns CDR1 MNHEY and CDR2 SVGEGT. CDR3 length: 15 residues. V dropped 2 bases and J dropped 0 bases, with 11 bases sitting between them. CDR3: CASSYGQESSYEQYF. The CDR3 bases are TGTGCCAGCAGTTACGGGCAGGAGAGCTCCTACGAGCAGTACTTC.

In regard to this clonotype: A read error is possible here, since a much larger clone lies one base away. The rearrangement links TRBV7-2 to TRBJ2-7, with D hard to call. The CDR3 is 14 residues long. V lost 1 base to trimming and J lost 0 bases, with 7 bases between them. Germline V gives CDR1 SGHTA, CDR2 FQGNSA. The CDR3 nucleotides read TGTGCCAGCAGCTTAGTGACCAACTCCTACGAGCAGTACTTC. Translating gives CASSLVTNSYEQYF.

The V call is TRBV7-6, the J call TRBJ1-4, with D possibly matching TRBD1 (6 bases). Germline CDR1 is SGHVS and CDR2 is FNYEAQ. Trimming removed 6 bases from V and 4 bases from J, with 12 bases in between. The CDR3 spans 14 residues. CDR3 region: CASRGTTVNEKLFF. Written as DNA, the CDR3 is TGTGCCAGCAGGGGGACAACTGTTAATGAAAAACTGTTTTTT.

The rearrangement joins TRBV29-1 to TRBJ1-5; no clear D gene. This CDR3 has 14 amino acids. Trimming left V 5 bases short and J 4 bases short, with 15 bases between. Germline values: CDR1 SQVTM, CDR2 ANQGSEA. The DNA of the CDR3 is TGCAGCGTTCCTACTGGGCAGGCTAATCAGCCCCAGCATTTT. It yields the protein CSVPTGQANQPQHF.

This clonotype was detected only a few times. V and J are TRBV24-1 and TRBJ2-3; TRBD2 matches 12 bases. Losses at the gene ends were 4 bases for V and 5 bases for J; bases not matched to a gene: 3. The CDR3 runs to 15 residues. Per germline, CDR1 KGHDR and CDR2 SFDVKD. CDR3 in DNA: TGTGCCACCAGTGACGTGACTAGCGGGGGAGATACGCAGTATTTT. Its protein is CATSDVTSGGDTQYF.

The rearrangement joins TRBV28 to TRBJ2-7; unclear D gene. The CDR3 has 10 residues. V was cut by 4 bases and J by 8 bases, with 6 bases left in between. CDR1 MDHEN and CDR2 SYDVKM come from the germline V gene. The CDR3 region has the DNA TGTGCCAGCAGTTCCGGTAAGCAGTACTTC. Translated: CASSSGKQYF. Full variable domain (remainder filled in from reference TRBV28 and TRBJ2-7): DVKVTQSSRYLVKRTGEKVFLECVQDMDHENMFWYRQDPGLGLRLIYFSYDVKMKEKGDIPEGYSVSREKKERFSLILESASTNQTSMYLCASSSGKQYFGPGTRLTVT.

The chain joins TRBV28 to TRBJ2-5; D gene ambiguous. The CDR3 extends over 14 amino acids. Germline CDR1 is MDHEN and CDR2 is SYDVKM. Trimming took off 8 bases at V and 1 base at J, with 14 bases between the two ends. Written as DNA, the CDR3 is TGTGCCAGCGGTATATATCGCGTCCAAGAGACCCAGTACTTC. Amino acid sequence: CASGIYRVQETQYF. The entire variable domain, with the rest obtained from reference TRBV28 and TRBJ2-5, is as follows: DVKVTQSSRYLVKRTGEKVFLECVQDMDHENMFWYRQDPGLGLRLIYFSYDVKMKEKGDIPEGYSVSREKKERFSLILESASTNQTSMYLCASGIYRVQETQYFGPGTRLLVL.

The chain combines TRBV20-1 with TRBJ2-1; D possibly corresponds to TRBD2 (5 bases). The CDR3 is 13 residues long. V was shortened by 0 bases and J by 4 bases, with 7 bases between the two germline ends. Germline V gene sequence: CDR1 DFQATT, CDR2 SNEGSKA (reference sequence). The CDR3 protein is CSARDRGYNEQFF. CDR3 in DNA: TGCAGTGCTAGAGATAGAGGGTACAATGAGCAGTTCTTC.

This chain uses TRBV28 with TRBJ2-2, with D perhaps TRBD2 (5 bases). Germline loops: CDR1 MDHEN, CDR2 SYDVKM. V was pared by 7 bases and J by 3 bases, with 15 bases between. The CDR3 loop spans 15 amino acids. CDR3 residues: CASTGVVGYTGELFF. The CDR3 DNA reads as TGTGCCAGCACCGGGGTAGTTGGGTACACCGGGGAGCTGTTTTTT. Together with reference TRBV28 and TRBJ2-2, the CDR3 gives the full variable domain: DVKVTQSSRYLVKRTGEKVFLECVQDMDHENMFWYRQDPGLGLRLIYFSYDVKMKEKGDIPEGYSVSREKKERFSLILESASTNQTSMYLCASTGVVGYTGELFFGEGSRLTVL.

V gene TRBV19 combines with J gene TRBJ1-2; 10 bases are a match to TRBD1. This CDR3 has 15 residues. The V segment lost 4 bases and the J segment 6 bases; nucleotides outside the gene matches: 8. Germline CDR1 LNHDA, CDR2 SQIVND (reference sequence). CDR3: CASSKGTGVEDGYTF. DNA of the CDR3: TGTGCCAGTAGTAAAGGGACAGGGGTTGAAGATGGCTACACCTTC.

This clonotype was recorded a few times. This chain connects TRBV19 to TRBJ2-7; D tentatively reads TRBD1 or TRBD2 (5 bases each). The CDR3 length is 14 residues. The V end was cut by 0 bases, the J end by 2 bases, with 8 bases between. CDR1 is LNHDA and CDR2 is SQIVND in the germline V gene (reference sequence). CDR3 residues: CASSIEPGPYEQYF. CDR3 DNA: TGTGCCAGTAGTATAGAACCGGGGCCCTACGAGCAGTACTTC.

This clonotype was found many times. The J gene is TRBJ1-2, the V gene TRBV7-2; D is possibly TRBD1 (5 bases). The CDR3 has 14 residues. In germline, CDR1 is SGHTA, CDR2 FQGNSA. Trimming took 5 bases from V and 4 from J, leaving 14 bases between them. The CDR3 DNA follows: TGTGCCAGCAGCCGACAGATTACTATCTATGGCTACACCTTC. This translates into CASSRQITIYGYTF.

The chain recombines TRBV10-3 with TRBJ1-4; 10 bases align to TRBD1. V was pared by 5 bases and J by 6 bases, with 9 bases of the junction left unmatched. Germline V gene lookup returns CDR1 ENHRY and CDR2 SYGVKD. The CDR3 has 16 amino acids. Written as DNA, the CDR3 is TGTGCCATCAGTCACTCGACAGGGGGCGAACATGAAAAACTGTTTTTT. Protein product: CAISHSTGGEHEKLFF.

This clonotype was picked up many times. The chain has TRBV7-2 and TRBJ1-1, with D uncertain. V was trimmed by 0 bases and J by 8 bases, leaving 16 bases between them. Germline assignment: CDR1 SGHTA and CDR2 FQGNSA. The CDR3 consists of 15 residues. CDR3 amino acids: CASSLATIRTSEAFF. CDR3 in DNA: TGTGCCAGCAGCTTAGCGACAATTCGTACCTCGGAAGCTTTCTTT.